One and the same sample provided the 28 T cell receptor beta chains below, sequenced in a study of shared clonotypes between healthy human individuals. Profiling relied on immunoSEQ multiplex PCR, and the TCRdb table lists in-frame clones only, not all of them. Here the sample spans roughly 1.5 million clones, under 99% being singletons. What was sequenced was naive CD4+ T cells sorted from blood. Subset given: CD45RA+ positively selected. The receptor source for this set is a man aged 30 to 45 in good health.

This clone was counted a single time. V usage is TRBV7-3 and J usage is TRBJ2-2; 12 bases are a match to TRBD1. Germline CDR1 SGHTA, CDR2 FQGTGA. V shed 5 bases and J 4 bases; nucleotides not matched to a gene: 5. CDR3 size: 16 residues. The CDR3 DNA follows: TGTGCCAGCAGCCGGCAGGGACAGGGGGCCACCGGGGAGCTGTTTTTT. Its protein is CASSRQGQGATGELFF.

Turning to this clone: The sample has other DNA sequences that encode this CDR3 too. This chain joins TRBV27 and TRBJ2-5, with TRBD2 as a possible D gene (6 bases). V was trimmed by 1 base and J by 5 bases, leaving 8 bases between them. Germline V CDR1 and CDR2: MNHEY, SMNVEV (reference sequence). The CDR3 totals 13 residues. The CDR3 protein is CASSLLGRETQYF. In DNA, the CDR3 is TGTGCCAGCAGTTTATTGGGGAGGGAGACCCAGTACTTC.

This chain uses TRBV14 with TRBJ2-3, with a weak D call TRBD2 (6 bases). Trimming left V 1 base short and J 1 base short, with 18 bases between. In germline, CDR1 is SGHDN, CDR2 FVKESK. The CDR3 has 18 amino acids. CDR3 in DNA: TGTGCCAGCAGCCAAGGTCGGGGGAGAGGATTGGGCACAGATACGCAGTATTTT. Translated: CASSQGRGRGLGTDTQYF.

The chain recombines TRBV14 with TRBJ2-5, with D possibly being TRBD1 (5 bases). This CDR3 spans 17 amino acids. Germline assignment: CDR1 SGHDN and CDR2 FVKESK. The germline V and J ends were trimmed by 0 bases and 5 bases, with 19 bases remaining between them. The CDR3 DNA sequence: TGTGCCAGCAGCCAAGAGATCAGGGTGAGACGACCGGAGACCCAGTACTTC. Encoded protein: CASSQEIRVRRPETQYF.

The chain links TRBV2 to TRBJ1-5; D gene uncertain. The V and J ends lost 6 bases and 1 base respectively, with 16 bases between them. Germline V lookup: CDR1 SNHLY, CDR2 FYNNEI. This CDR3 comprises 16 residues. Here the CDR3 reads CASSEQYSESNQPQHF. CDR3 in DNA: TGTGCCAGCAGCGAACAGTACAGCGAGAGCAATCAGCCCCAGCATTTT.

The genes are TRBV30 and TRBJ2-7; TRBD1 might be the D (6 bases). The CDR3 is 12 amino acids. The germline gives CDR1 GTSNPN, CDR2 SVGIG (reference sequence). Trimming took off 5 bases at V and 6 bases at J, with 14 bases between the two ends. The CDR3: CAWFSGAAEQYF. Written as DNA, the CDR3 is TGTGCCTGGTTCTCAGGGGCGGCCGAGCAGTACTTC.

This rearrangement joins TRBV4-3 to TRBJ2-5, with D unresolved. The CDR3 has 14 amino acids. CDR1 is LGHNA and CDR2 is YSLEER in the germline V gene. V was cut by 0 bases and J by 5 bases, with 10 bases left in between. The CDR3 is CASSQDPSSETQYF. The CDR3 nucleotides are TGCGCCAGCAGCCAAGATCCCAGTTCTGAGACCCAGTACTTC.

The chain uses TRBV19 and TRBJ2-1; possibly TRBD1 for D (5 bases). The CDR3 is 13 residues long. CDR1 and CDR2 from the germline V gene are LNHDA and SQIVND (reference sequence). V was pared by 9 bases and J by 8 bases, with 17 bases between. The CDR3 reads CASRAPAGYEQFF. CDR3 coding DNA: TGTGCCAGCCGAGCCCCGGCAGGGTATGAGCAGTTCTTC.

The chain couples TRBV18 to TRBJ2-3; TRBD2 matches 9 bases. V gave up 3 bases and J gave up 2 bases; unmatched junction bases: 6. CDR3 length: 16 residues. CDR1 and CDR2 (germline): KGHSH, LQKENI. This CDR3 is CASSPVAGAPTDTQYF. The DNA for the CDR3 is TGTGCCAGCTCACCTGTAGCGGGAGCCCCCACAGATACGCAGTATTTT.

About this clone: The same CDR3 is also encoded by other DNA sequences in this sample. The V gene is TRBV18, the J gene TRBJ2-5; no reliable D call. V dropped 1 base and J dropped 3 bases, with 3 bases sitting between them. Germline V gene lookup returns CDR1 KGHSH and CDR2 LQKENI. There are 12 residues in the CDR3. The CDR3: CASSPRKETQYF. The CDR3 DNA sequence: TGTGCCAGCTCACCACGGAAAGAGACCCAGTACTTC.

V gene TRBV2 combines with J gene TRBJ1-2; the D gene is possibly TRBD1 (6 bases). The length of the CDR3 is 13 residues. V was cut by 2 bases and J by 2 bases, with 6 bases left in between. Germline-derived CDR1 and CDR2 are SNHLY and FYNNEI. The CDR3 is CASSERGNYGYTF. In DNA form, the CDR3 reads TGTGCCAGCAGTGAAAGGGGGAACTATGGCTACACCTTC.

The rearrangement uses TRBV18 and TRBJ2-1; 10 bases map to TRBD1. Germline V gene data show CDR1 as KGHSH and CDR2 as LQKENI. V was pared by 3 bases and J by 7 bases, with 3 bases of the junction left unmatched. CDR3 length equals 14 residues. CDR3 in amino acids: CASSPGQGLNEQFF. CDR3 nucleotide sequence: TGTGCCAGCTCACCGGGACAGGGGTTGAATGAGCAGTTCTTC.

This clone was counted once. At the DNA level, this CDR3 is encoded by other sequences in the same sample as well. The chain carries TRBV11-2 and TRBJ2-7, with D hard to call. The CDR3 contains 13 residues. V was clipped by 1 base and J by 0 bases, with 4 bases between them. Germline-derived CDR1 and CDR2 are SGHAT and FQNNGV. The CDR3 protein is CASSLVDSYEQYF. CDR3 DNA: TGTGCCAGCAGCTTAGTCGACTCCTACGAGCAGTACTTC. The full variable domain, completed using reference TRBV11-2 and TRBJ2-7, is EAGVAQSPRYKIIEKRQSVAFWCNPISGHATLYWYQQILGQGPKLLIQFQNNGVVDDSQLPKDRFSAERLKGVDSTLKIQPAKLEDSAVYLCASSLVDSYEQYFGPGTRLTVT.

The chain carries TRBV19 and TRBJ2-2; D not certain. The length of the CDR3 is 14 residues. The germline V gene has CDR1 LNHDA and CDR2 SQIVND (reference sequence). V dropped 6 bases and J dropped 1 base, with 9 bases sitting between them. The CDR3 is CASRAVGNTGELFF. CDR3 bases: TGTGCCAGTAGGGCGGTGGGGAACACCGGGGAGCTGTTTTTT.

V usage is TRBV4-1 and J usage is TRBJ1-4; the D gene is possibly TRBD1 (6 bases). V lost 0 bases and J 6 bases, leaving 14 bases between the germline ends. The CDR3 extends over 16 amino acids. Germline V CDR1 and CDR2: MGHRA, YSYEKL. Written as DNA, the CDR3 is TGCGCCAGCAGCCAAGATGGGGGGGGCGCGGATGAAAAACTGTTTTTT. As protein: CASSQDGGGADEKLFF.

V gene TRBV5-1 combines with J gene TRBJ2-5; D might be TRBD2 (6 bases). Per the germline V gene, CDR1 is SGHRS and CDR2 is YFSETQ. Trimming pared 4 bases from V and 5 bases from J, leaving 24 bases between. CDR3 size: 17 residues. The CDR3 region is CASSVDPGGWQRETQYF. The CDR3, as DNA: TGCGCCAGCAGCGTGGACCCTGGAGGGTGGCAGAGGGAGACCCAGTACTTC.

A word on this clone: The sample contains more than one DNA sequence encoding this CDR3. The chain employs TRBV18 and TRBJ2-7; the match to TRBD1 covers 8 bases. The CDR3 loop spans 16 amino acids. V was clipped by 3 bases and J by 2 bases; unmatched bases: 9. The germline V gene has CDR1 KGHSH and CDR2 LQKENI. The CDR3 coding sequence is TGTGCCAGCTCACCGCTTCCGGGACAGGCGACCTACGAGCAGTACTTC. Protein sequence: CASSPLPGQATYEQYF.

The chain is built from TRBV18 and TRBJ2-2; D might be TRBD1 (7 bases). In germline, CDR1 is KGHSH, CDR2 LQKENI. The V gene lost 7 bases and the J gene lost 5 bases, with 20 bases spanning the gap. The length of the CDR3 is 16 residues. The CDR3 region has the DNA TGTGCCAGCTTGCTGACAGGGACTCGAAGGACCGGGGAGCTGTTTTTT. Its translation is CASLLTGTRRTGELFF.

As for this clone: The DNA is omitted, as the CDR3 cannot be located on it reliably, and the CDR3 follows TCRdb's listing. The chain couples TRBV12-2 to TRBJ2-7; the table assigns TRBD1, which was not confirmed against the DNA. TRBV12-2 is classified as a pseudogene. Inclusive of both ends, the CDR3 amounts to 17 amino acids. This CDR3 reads CASRLQWGQGANYEQYF.

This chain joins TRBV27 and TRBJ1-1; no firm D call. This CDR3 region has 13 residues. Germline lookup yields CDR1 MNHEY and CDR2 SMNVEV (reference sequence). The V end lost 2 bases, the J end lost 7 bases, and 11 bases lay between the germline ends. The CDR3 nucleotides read TGTGCCAGCAGTTTAGCCCTTGAGTATGAAGCTTTCTTT. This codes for CASSLALEYEAFF.

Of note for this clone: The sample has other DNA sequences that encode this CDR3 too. This CDR3 is CASSIGTERSYEQYF. CDR3 in DNA: TGTGCCAGTAGTATCGGGACAGAGAGGAGCTACGAGCAGTACTTC. The chain carries TRBV19 and TRBJ2-7, with TRBD1 matching over 7 bases. The germline V gene has CDR1 LNHDA and CDR2 SQIVND (reference sequence). Trimming removed 3 bases from V and 3 bases from J; junction bases left unmatched: 8. The length of the CDR3 is 15 residues.

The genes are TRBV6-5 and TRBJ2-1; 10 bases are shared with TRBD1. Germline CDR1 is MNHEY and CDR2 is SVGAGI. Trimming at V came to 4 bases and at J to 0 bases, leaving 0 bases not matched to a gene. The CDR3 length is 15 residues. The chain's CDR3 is CASSWDRGSYNEQFF. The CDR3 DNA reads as TGTGCCAGCAGTTGGGACAGGGGCTCCTACAATGAGCAGTTCTTC.

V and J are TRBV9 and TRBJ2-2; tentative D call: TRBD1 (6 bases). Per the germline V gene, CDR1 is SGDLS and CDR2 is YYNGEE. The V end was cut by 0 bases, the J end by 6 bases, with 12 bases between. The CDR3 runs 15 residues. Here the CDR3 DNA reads TGTGCCAGCAGCGTAGGACAGGTGGGCGCCGGGGAGCTGTTTTTT. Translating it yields CASSVGQVGAGELFF. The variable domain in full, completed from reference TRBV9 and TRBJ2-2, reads DSGVTQTPKHLITATGQRVTLRCSPRSGDLSVYWYQQSLDQGLQFLIQYYNGEERAKGNILERFSAQQFPDLHSELNLSSLELGDSALYFCASSVGQVGAGELFFGEGSRLTVL.

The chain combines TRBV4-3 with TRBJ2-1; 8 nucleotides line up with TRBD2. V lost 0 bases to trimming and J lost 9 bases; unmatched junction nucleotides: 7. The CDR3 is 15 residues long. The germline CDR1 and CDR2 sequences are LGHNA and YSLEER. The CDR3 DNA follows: TGCGCCAGCAGCCAAGATCTTGGGACTAGAGTTGAGCAGTTCTTC. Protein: CASSQDLGTRVEQFF.

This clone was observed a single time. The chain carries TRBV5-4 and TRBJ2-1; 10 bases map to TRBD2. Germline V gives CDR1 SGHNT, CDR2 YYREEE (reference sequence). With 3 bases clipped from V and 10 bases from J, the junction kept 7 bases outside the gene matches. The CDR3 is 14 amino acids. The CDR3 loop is CASSSPGLATEQFF. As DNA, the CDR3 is TGTGCCAGCAGCTCCCCGGGACTAGCGACCGAGCAGTTCTTC.

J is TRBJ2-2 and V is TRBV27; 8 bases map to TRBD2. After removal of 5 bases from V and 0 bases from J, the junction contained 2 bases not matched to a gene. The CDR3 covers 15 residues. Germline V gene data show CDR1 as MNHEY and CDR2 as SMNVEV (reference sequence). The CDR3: CASSRSGTNTGELFF. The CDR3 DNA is TGTGCCAGCAGTCGTAGCGGGACGAACACCGGGGAGCTGTTTTTT.

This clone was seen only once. CDR3 sequence reads: CASSPQKETQYF. CDR3 coding DNA: TGTGCCAGCAGCCCACAGAAAGAGACCCAGTACTTC. This sequence joins TRBV5-6 and TRBJ2-5; the D is unclear. Germline V gives CDR1 SGHDT, CDR2 YYEEEE. There are 12 residues in the CDR3. V lost 4 bases, J lost 3 bases, and 7 bases lay in between.

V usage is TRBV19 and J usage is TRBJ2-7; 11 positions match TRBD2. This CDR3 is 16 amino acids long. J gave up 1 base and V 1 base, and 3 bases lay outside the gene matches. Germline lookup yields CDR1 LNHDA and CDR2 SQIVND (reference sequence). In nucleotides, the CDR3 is TGTGCCAGTAGTATAGCTCTAGCGGGAGGTTCCTACGAGCAGTACTTC. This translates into CASSIALAGGSYEQYF.